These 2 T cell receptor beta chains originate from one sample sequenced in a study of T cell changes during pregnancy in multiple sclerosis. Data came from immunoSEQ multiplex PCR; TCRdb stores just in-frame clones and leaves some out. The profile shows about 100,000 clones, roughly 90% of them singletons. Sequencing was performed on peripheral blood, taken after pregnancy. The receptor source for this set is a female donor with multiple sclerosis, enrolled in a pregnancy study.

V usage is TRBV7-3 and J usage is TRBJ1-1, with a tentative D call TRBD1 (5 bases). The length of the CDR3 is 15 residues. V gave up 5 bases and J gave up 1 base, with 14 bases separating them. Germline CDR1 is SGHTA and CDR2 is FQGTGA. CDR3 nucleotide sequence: TGTGCCAGCAGCGAAATCGGGGGGGGGAACACTGAAGCTTTCTTT. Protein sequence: CASSEIGGGNTEAFF.

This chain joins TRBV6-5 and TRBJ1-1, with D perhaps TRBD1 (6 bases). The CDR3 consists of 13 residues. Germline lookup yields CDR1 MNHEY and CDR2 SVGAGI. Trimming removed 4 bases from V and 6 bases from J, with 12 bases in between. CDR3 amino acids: CASSSPRTAEAFF. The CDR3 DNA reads TGTGCCAGCAGTTCTCCGAGGACAGCTGAAGCTTTCTTT.